Listed here are 14 T cell receptor beta chains from one sample, sequenced in a study of a mutant IDH1 vaccine in newly diagnosed glioma. TCRdb's table, derived via immunoSEQ multiplex PCR, lists solely in-frame clones and lacks some. The profile shows 25,000 to 35,000 clones, approximately 88% of them singletons. Specified time point: week 5, during vaccination. Vaccinated patients received 300 ug of mutant IDH1 20-mer peptide per dose, with topical imiquimod. The antigens of these receptors remain unknown. The specimen comprised PBMCs, sampled from a glioma patient whose treatment included an IDH1 peptide vaccine. Receptors were obtained from a man aged 18 to 30 with glioma.

The V gene is TRBV7-2, the J gene TRBJ1-1, with a tentative D call TRBD1 (5 bases). Looked up from germline, CDR1 is SGHTA and CDR2 is FQGNSA. The CDR3 loop spans 16 amino acids. The ends were cut back, 5 bases at V and 0 bases at J, with 16 bases in the middle. The CDR3 region is CASSPRATVMNTEAFF. In nucleotides, the CDR3 is TGTGCCAGCAGCCCCCGGGCGACAGTTATGAACACTGAAGCTTTCTTT. The full variable domain, completed using reference TRBV7-2 and TRBJ1-1, is GAGVSQSPSNKVTEKGKDVELRCDPISGHTALYWYRQSLGQGLEFLIYFQGNSAPDKSGLPSDRFSAERTGGSVSTLTIQRTQQEDSAVYLCASSPRATVMNTEAFFGQGTRLTVV.

CDR3 in amino acids: CASSRDRNQPQHF. CDR3 bases: TGTGCCAGCAGCCGGGACAGAAATCAGCCCCAGCATTTT. The rearrangement uses TRBV6-5 and TRBJ1-5, with 7 positions matching TRBD1. The germline CDR1 and CDR2 sequences are MNHEY and SVGAGI. V trimming: 6 bases; J trimming: 4 bases; junction bases outside the gene matches: 3. This CDR3 has 13 amino acids.

This chain uses TRBV30 with TRBJ1-2; D gene ambiguous. The CDR3 runs to 15 residues. V dropped 5 bases and J dropped 4 bases, with 20 bases sitting between them. Germline lookup yields CDR1 GTSNPN and CDR2 SVGIG (reference sequence). The DNA for the CDR3 is TGTGCCTGGCGTTCGAGGTGGACCACCTTCTATGGCTACACCTTC. Its translation: CAWRSRWTTFYGYTF.

The chain combines TRBV5-4 with TRBJ1-1; D gene uncertain. Germline CDR1 SGHNT, CDR2 YYREEE (reference sequence). The V gene lost 3 bases and the J gene lost 4 bases, with 13 bases spanning the gap. The CDR3 consists of 14 residues. The CDR3: CASSSLGGITEAFF. CDR3 DNA sequence: TGTGCCAGCAGCTCCCTCGGCGGAATCACTGAAGCTTTCTTT.

The gene calls are TRBV29-1 and TRBJ2-3; no definite D call. CDR3 length: 14 residues. Germline V gene data show CDR1 as SQVTM and CDR2 as ANQGSEA. V was pared by 3 bases and J by 4 bases, with 14 bases between. The chain's CDR3 is CSVDPLRGPDTQYF. In DNA, the CDR3 is TGCAGCGTTGACCCTCTCCGAGGCCCAGATACGCAGTATTTT.

This chain connects TRBV7-9 to TRBJ2-7, with 8 bases identical to TRBD1. From germline, CDR1 is SEHNR and CDR2 FQNEAQ (reference sequence). V trimming: 3 bases; J trimming: 2 bases; junction bases outside the gene matches: 6. The CDR3 covers 15 residues. The CDR3 region is CASSFVGTGPYEQYF. In DNA form, the CDR3 reads TGTGCCAGCAGCTTCGTCGGGACAGGACCCTACGAGCAGTACTTC.

The V call is TRBV27, the J call TRBJ1-5, with 8 nucleotides matching TRBD1. V shed 6 bases and J 4 bases; nucleotides not matched to a gene: 2. The CDR3 loop spans 13 amino acids. From germline, CDR1 is MNHEY and CDR2 SMNVEV (reference sequence). CDR3 loop: CASSRQGNQPQHF. The CDR3 nucleotides are TGTGCCAGCAGCCGACAGGGGAATCAGCCCCAGCATTTT.

V and J are TRBV6-5 and TRBJ1-6; 8 bases map to TRBD1. V lost 6 bases to trimming and J lost 6 bases; unmatched junction nucleotides: 7. CDR3 length: 15 amino acids. The germline gives CDR1 MNHEY, CDR2 SVGAGI. In nucleotides, the CDR3 is TGTGCCAGCAGCAGGACAGGGTTTCTTAATTCACCCCTCCACTTT. Translated, it gives CASSRTGFLNSPLHF.

This clone has only one observation. This chain uses TRBV4-2 with TRBJ2-7; D possibly uses TRBD1 or TRBD2 (5 bases each). The CDR3 covers 16 residues. CDR1 and CDR2 (germline): LGHNA, YNFKEQ. V shed 3 bases and J shed 5 bases, with 20 bases lying between them. CDR3 in DNA: TGTGCCAGCAGCCAGAGGCCCCGGGACCAAGCCCACGAGCAGTACTTC. Protein: CASSQRPRDQAHEQYF.

This clone was counted a single time. V usage is TRBV6-1 and J usage is TRBJ1-5; possible D gene TRBD1, 5 bases. Germline V gives CDR1 MNHNS, CDR2 SASEGT. The CDR3 length is 14 residues. Trimming stripped 7 bases from V and 3 bases from J, with 13 bases between. The CDR3 loop is CASTGAITNQPQHF. Written as DNA, the CDR3 is TGTGCCAGCACTGGGGCGATTACCAATCAGCCCCAGCATTTT.

This sequence joins TRBV18 and TRBJ2-1; 9 positions match TRBD1. CDR1 and CDR2 from the germline V gene are KGHSH and LQKENI. V dropped 4 bases and J dropped 6; count of bases not matched to a gene: 10. The length of the CDR3 is 16 residues. CDR3 residues: CASSQQGAGLGNEQFF. CDR3 coding DNA: TGTGCCAGCTCACAACAGGGGGCCGGGTTGGGCAATGAGCAGTTCTTC. The entire variable domain, with the rest obtained from reference TRBV18 and TRBJ2-1, is as follows: NAGVMQNPRHLVRRRGQEARLRCSPMKGHSHVYWYRQLPEEGLKFMVYLQKENIIDESGMPKERFSAEFPKEGPSILRIQQVVRGDSAAYFCASSQQGAGLGNEQFFGPGTRLTVL.

The rearrangement links TRBV7-2 to TRBJ2-6, with TRBD1 matching 8 bases. CDR3 length: 13 residues. The junction had 6 bases not matched to a gene; V was cut back by 5 bases and J by 12 bases. Germline CDR1 SGHTA, CDR2 FQGNSA. Written as DNA, the CDR3 is TGTGCCAGCAGCCCCCGACAGGGGATCGTCCTGACTTTC. Amino acids: CASSPRQGIVLTF.

This clone was seen a few times. The CDR3 coding sequence is TGTGCCAGCGGGGACAGGAGCTCTGGGGCCAACGTCCTGACTTTC. Protein: CASGDRSSGANVLTF. The chain is built from TRBV27 and TRBJ2-6; 8 positions match TRBD1. This CDR3 has 15 residues. CDR1 MNHEY and CDR2 SMNVEV come from the germline V gene (reference sequence). Trimming removed 8 bases from V and 0 bases from J; junction bases left unmatched: 3.

V usage is TRBV14 and J usage is TRBJ2-2; D is unresolved. Germline loops: CDR1 SGHDN, CDR2 FVKESK. The length of the CDR3 is 12 residues. Trimming took off 5 bases at V and 8 bases at J, with 9 bases between the two ends. The CDR3 loop is CASSSRWGELFF. CDR3 DNA: TGTGCCAGCAGCTCTCGGTGGGGGGAGCTGTTTTTT.